These 16 T cell receptor beta chains came from one sample sequenced in a study of cytomegalovirus exposure and HLA in healthy donors. This PCR relied on a set of 60 Vbeta primers and 13 Jbeta primers. Data came from immunoSEQ multiplex PCR; TCRdb stores just in-frame clones and leaves some out. The sample yields around 130,000 clones, over 6.5% seen once. The sample comprised PBMCs. The receptors here all came from a woman in her thirties or forties in good health and CMV-seropositive.

The rearrangement uses TRBV7-9 and TRBJ1-2, with D possibly TRBD1 on 5 matching bases. Germline assignment: CDR1 SEHNR and CDR2 FQNEAQ (reference sequence). The CDR3 is made up of 14 amino acids. V lost 0 bases and J 4 bases, leaving 9 bases between the germline ends. The CDR3 DNA is TGTGCCAGCAGCTTAGCGACAGCTATCTATGGCTACACCTTC. Its protein product is CASSLATAIYGYTF. The full variable domain, in which reference TRBV7-9 and TRBJ1-2 provide the parts outside the CDR3, is DTGVSQNPRHKITKRGQNVTFRCDPISEHNRLYWYRQTLGQGPEFLTYFQNEAQLEKSRLLSDRFSAERPKGSFSTLEIQRTEQGDSAMYLCASSLATAIYGYTFGSGTRLTVV.

In this sample, this clone turned up a few times. V usage is TRBV27 and J usage is TRBJ2-1; weak D call: TRBD1 (6 bases). Deletions cut 5 bases from V and 15 bases from J, with 14 bases between. Germline loops: CDR1 MNHEY, CDR2 SMNVEV (reference sequence). This CDR3 has 11 amino acids. CDR3 protein: CASSTNRDRFF. The DNA for the CDR3 is TGTGCCAGCAGTACCAACAGGGATCGGTTCTTC.

In its sample, this clone was seen once. This chain uses TRBV6-5 with TRBJ1-1; the D is unclear. From germline, CDR1 is MNHEY and CDR2 SVGAGI. V was shortened by 5 bases and J by 1 base, with 5 bases between the two germline ends. This CDR3 has 12 residues. The CDR3 DNA reads TGTGCCAGCAGTGGCTCGAACACTGAAGCTTTCTTT. The encoded protein is CASSGSNTEAFF.

This clone has only a few counts. The chain links TRBV9 to TRBJ2-5, with TRBD2 matching over 8 bases. This CDR3 contains 16 residues. V shed 4 bases, J shed 2 bases, and the junction held 10 bases outside the gene matches. The germline V gene encodes CDR1 SGDLS and CDR2 YYNGEE. Here the CDR3 reads CASSRAGGRRQETQYF. CDR3 DNA sequence: TGTGCCAGCAGCCGGGCGGGGGGTCGGCGTCAAGAGACCCAGTACTTC.

The CDR3 protein is CASNLAPEVHEQFF. In DNA form, the CDR3 reads TGTGCCAGCAACCTAGCTCCCGAGGTTCATGAGCAGTTCTTC. The chain uses TRBV5-6 and TRBJ2-1; D is perhaps TRBD2 (5 bases). Trimming pared 6 bases from V and 8 bases from J, leaving 18 bases between. The CDR3 runs 14 residues. CDR1 is SGHDT and CDR2 is YYEEEE in the germline V gene.

This clone showed up just a few times. V usage is TRBV6-1 and J usage is TRBJ1-2; 7 nucleotides match TRBD1. This CDR3 has 14 residues. The germline gives CDR1 MNHNS, CDR2 SASEGT. V shed 10 bases, J shed 4 bases, and the junction held 12 bases outside the gene matches. CDR3 sequence (DNA): TGTGCCACCTCTTTCCCGACAGGGACCTATGGCTACACCTTC. Translated: CATSFPTGTYGYTF.

This clone has more than one count but fewer than ten. The V call is TRBV7-3, the J call TRBJ1-5; D not resolved. V was clipped by 5 bases and J by 0 bases, with 11 bases between them. Germline V gene sequence: CDR1 SGHTA, CDR2 FQGTGA. This CDR3 has 15 residues. The CDR3 is CASSPTGGSNQPQHF. The CDR3 region has the DNA TGTGCCAGCAGCCCAACCGGCGGTAGCAATCAGCCCCAGCATTTT. Full variable domain (remainder filled in from reference TRBV7-3 and TRBJ1-5): GAGVSQTPSNKVTEKGKYVELRCDPISGHTALYWYRQSLGQGPEFLIYFQGTGAADDSGLPNDRFFAVRPEGSVSTLKIQRTERGDSAVYLCASSPTGGSNQPQHFGDGTRLSIL.

This clone occurred a few times. The chain links TRBV10-1 to TRBJ1-6; perhaps TRBD1 as D (5 bases). This CDR3 is 14 amino acids long. With 5 bases removed from V and 6 bases from J, the gap between germline ends came to 11 bases. Per the germline V gene, CDR1 is WNHNN and CDR2 is SYGVQD (reference sequence). The CDR3 DNA follows: TGCGCCAGCAGTTCGGGGACTATTAATTCACCCCTCCACTTT. This encodes CASSSGTINSPLHF.

The rearrangement links TRBV4-1 to TRBJ2-7; a weak D match, TRBD1 (6 bases). Germline CDR1 and CDR2: MGHRA and YSYEKL. The V gene lost 1 base and the J gene lost 2 bases, with 15 bases spanning the gap. This CDR3 is built from 16 residues. The CDR3 sequence: CASSQAFGTPAYEQYF. The CDR3, as DNA: TGCGCCAGCAGCCAAGCCTTCGGGACACCTGCCTACGAGCAGTACTTC.

The rearrangement joins TRBV2 to TRBJ2-3; D unclear. V lost 5 bases and J lost 0, with 3 bases in between. The CDR3 covers 12 residues. From germline, CDR1 is SNHLY and CDR2 FYNNEI. CDR3 amino acids: CASSLSTDTQYF. The CDR3, as DNA: TGTGCCAGCAGTCTAAGCACAGATACGCAGTATTTT.

The V call is TRBV5-1, the J call TRBJ1-2, with 9 bases that match TRBD1. In germline, CDR1 is SGHRS, CDR2 YFSETQ. The CDR3 has 15 residues. Losses at the gene ends were 4 bases for V and 4 bases for J; bases not matched to a gene: 8. This CDR3 is CASSPGQGVSYGYTF. DNA for the CDR3: TGCGCCAGCAGCCCGGGACAGGGAGTTTCCTATGGCTACACCTTC.

The rearrangement uses TRBV7-9 and TRBJ1-4; 8 bases match TRBD1. This CDR3 has 15 amino acids. J lost 8 bases, V lost 5 bases, and 10 bases had no gene match. Per germline, CDR1 SEHNR and CDR2 FQNEAQ (reference sequence). CDR3 region: CASSDDQGAGEKLFF. DNA of the CDR3: TGTGCCAGCAGCGATGACCAGGGGGCTGGGGAAAAACTGTTTTTT.

This clone came up a few times. This rearrangement joins TRBV5-1 to TRBJ2-7; TRBD2 matches at 10 bases. The ends lost 1 base at V and 2 bases at J; junction bases unmatched: 6. From germline, CDR1 is SGHRS and CDR2 YFSETQ. There are 16 residues in the CDR3. The CDR3 DNA sequence: TGCGCCAGCAGCTTGATAGCAGCGGGGGGGGCCTACGAGCAGTACTTC. Protein product: CASSLIAAGGAYEQYF.

This clone was detected only a few times. V is TRBV5-1 and J is TRBJ2-2; 8 bases align to TRBD1. The V segment lost 0 bases and the J segment 1 base; nucleotides outside the gene matches: 2. The CDR3 runs 16 residues. Looked up from germline, CDR1 is SGHRS and CDR2 is YFSETQ. CDR3 DNA sequence: TGCGCCAGCAGCTTGGACGGGACAGGGAACACCGGGGAGCTGTTTTTT. Translated: CASSLDGTGNTGELFF.

The chain is built from TRBV7-6 and TRBJ2-7; a weak D match, TRBD1 (5 bases). The CDR3 has 14 amino acids. Trimming removed 1 base at V and 7 bases at J, with 14 bases between. CDR1 and CDR2 (germline): SGHVS, FNYEAQ. The CDR3 DNA sequence: TGTGCCAGCAGCTTAGGTGACAGTCGCCAAGAGCAGTACTTC. Residues: CASSLGDSRQEQYF. The variable domain in full, with the rest retrieved from reference TRBV7-6 and TRBJ2-7, is GAGVSQSPRYKVTKRGQDVALRCDPISGHVSLYWYRQALGQGPEFLTYFNYEAQQDKSGLPNDRFSAERPEGSISTLTIQRTEQRDSAMYRCASSLGDSRQEQYFGPGTRLTVT.

The V gene is TRBV19, the J gene TRBJ1-4, with unresolved D. V was trimmed by 4 bases and J by 8 bases, leaving 14 bases between them. The CDR3 consists of 14 residues. Germline CDR1 and CDR2: LNHDA and SQIVND (reference sequence). The CDR3 region has the DNA TGTGCCAGTAGTACTGGACGACGGGAAGAAAAACTGTTTTTT. The encoded protein is CASSTGRREEKLFF.